A single sample is the source of the 18 T cell receptor beta chains below, sequenced in a study of control samples from healthy donors and cancer patients. TCRdb's table, derived via immunoSEQ multiplex PCR, lists solely in-frame clones and lacks some. This table has roughly 100,000 clones, around 90% appearing once. The specimen sequenced was blood. The source of these receptors is a human donor in good health. The donor label of this sample is uncertain.

This clone appeared once. The rearrangement links TRBV10-3 to TRBJ1-2; 7 positions agree with TRBD1. CDR1 ENHRY and CDR2 SYGVKD come from the germline V gene. The V and J ends lost 3 bases and 7 bases, in that order; junction bases with no gene match: 5. The CDR3 loop spans 13 amino acids. This chain's CDR3 is CAISERGQFGYTF. The DNA for the CDR3 is TGTGCCATCAGTGAAAGGGGGCAGTTTGGCTACACCTTC.

The chain combines TRBV5-1 with TRBJ2-3; 7 nucleotides agree with TRBD1. V lost 1 base, J lost 2 bases, and 7 bases stayed unmatched. This CDR3 has 16 residues. The germline V gene has CDR1 SGHRS and CDR2 YFSETQ. CDR3 nucleotides: TGCGCCAGCAGCTTGTCCCCAGGGGGTTCCACAGATACGCAGTATTTT. Encoded protein: CASSLSPGGSTDTQYF.

This clone was picked up one time. The rearrangement uses TRBV14 and TRBJ2-1, with 7 positions matching TRBD1. The CDR3 sequence is 15 residues long. Germline CDR1 and CDR2: SGHDN and FVKESK. J lost 6 bases, V lost 1 base, and 6 bases had no gene match. CDR3 sequence reads: CASSQGTGTINEQFF. DNA of the CDR3: TGTGCCAGCAGCCAAGGGACAGGAACGATCAATGAGCAGTTCTTC.

DNA of the CDR3: TGTGCCCAGGTCACGGGACAGGGAAAGGGCGGGGAGCTGTTTTTT. Encoded protein: CAQVTGQGKGGELFF. The V gene is TRBV21-1, the J gene TRBJ2-2; the D segment call TRBD1 is taken from the table without a DNA check. TRBV21-1 is a known pseudogene. CDR3 length equals 15 residues.

The chain joins TRBV3-1 (or the pseudogene TRBV3-2) to TRBJ2-7; D is perhaps TRBD2 (5 bases). Trimming removed 1 base at V and 9 bases at J, with 19 bases between. CDR1 is LGHDT, CDR2 YNNKEL, per germline (reference sequence). The CDR3 sequence is 15 residues long. CDR3 nucleotide sequence: TGTGCCAGCAGCCAAGGGGGAGATACTAGAGGTGTGCAGTACTTC. It is translated as CASSQGGDTRGVQYF.

As for this clone: Other nucleotide sequences in the sample specify the same CDR3. This sequence joins TRBV15 and TRBJ1-6; the D is unclear. V lost 0 bases, J lost 9 bases, and 6 bases lay in between. Germline V gives CDR1 LNHNV, CDR2 YYDKDF (reference sequence). The CDR3 has 13 residues. CDR3 region: CATSRDRGSPLHF. The CDR3 DNA follows: TGTGCCACCAGCAGAGATCGGGGTTCACCCCTCCACTTT.

The chain couples TRBV21-1 to TRBJ2-7; TRBD1, the D gene given by the table, was not confirmed from the DNA. TRBV21-1 is noted as a pseudogene. The CDR3 extends over 18 amino acids. This CDR3 reads CASSARGPGQGSSYEQYV. DNA for the CDR3: TGTGCCAGCAGCGCGCGTGGACCGGGACAGGGATCTTCCTACGAGCAGTACGTC.

V gene TRBV2 combines with J gene TRBJ1-2; D is unclear. The CDR3 contains 13 residues. Germline assignment: CDR1 SNHLY and CDR2 FYNNEI. V was trimmed by 5 bases and J by 0 bases, leaving 7 bases between them. This CDR3 is CASSPTPNYGYTF. For the CDR3, the DNA is TGTGCCAGCAGTCCTACACCTAACTATGGCTACACCTTC.

The rearrangement joins TRBV10-3 to TRBJ1-6; 10 bases are shared with TRBD1. Germline V gives CDR1 ENHRY, CDR2 SYGVKD. The CDR3 length is 16 residues. The ends lost 2 bases at V and 7 bases at J; junction bases unmatched: 5. The CDR3 DNA is TGTGCCATCAGTGAGCCCCGGGGACAGGGGAATTCACCCCTCCACTTT. This codes for CAISEPRGQGNSPLHF.

V and J are TRBV4-2 and TRBJ1-2; 7 nucleotides line up with TRBD1. Germline V gene lookup returns CDR1 LGHNA and CDR2 YNFKEQ. The V and J ends lost 0 bases and 4 bases, in that order; junction bases with no gene match: 8. The CDR3 is made up of 16 amino acids. The CDR3: CASSQDSQGGGYGYTF. The CDR3 nucleotides read TGTGCCAGCAGCCAAGACTCCCAGGGGGGCGGCTATGGCTACACCTTC.

The chain joins TRBV5-8 to TRBJ1-1; no clear D gene. CDR1 SGHTS and CDR2 YDEGEE come from the germline V gene. This CDR3 has 14 amino acids. Trimming pared 4 bases from V and 2 bases from J, leaving 12 bases between. CDR3 in amino acids: CASSLVRGNTEAFF. Here the CDR3 DNA reads TGTGCCAGCAGCCTTGTTCGAGGTAACACTGAAGCTTTCTTT.

The chain joins TRBV27 to TRBJ2-3, with D perhaps matching TRBD2 (6 bases). The V gene's germline CDR1 is MNHEY and CDR2 SMNVEV (reference sequence). This CDR3 has 14 residues. Trimming stripped 6 bases from V and 1 base from J, with 11 bases between. The CDR3 bases are TGTGCCAGCAGAGGCGGGGAGCGCACAGATACGCAGTATTTT. Amino acids: CASRGGERTDTQYF.

The DNA of the CDR3 is TGTGCCAGTACGAGAGGACCCGGCCTATATACGCAGTATTTT. Protein: CASTRGPGLYTQYF. This sequence joins TRBV6-5 and TRBJ2-3; D is ambiguous. The ends were cut back, 9 bases at V and 7 bases at J, with 20 bases in the middle. Germline CDR1 MNHEY, CDR2 SVGAGI. The CDR3 sequence is 14 residues long.

The chain has TRBV12-5 and TRBJ2-7; TRBD1 matches at 8 bases. Looked up from germline, CDR1 is LGHNT and CDR2 is FRNRAP. J lost 4 bases, V lost 9 bases, and 17 bases had no gene match. CDR3 length equals 16 residues. CDR3 DNA sequence: TGTGCTAGCGCCCAAACCTTAGGGACAGGCGCGTACGAGCAGTACTTC. This encodes CASAQTLGTGAYEQYF.

This clone was counted between two and nine times. The CDR3 spells CASSIQGPPSTDTQYF. The CDR3 nucleotides are TGTGCCAGTAGTATACAGGGGCCACCTAGCACAGATACGCAGTATTTT. This chain connects TRBV19 to TRBJ2-3; D might be TRBD1 (6 bases). With 2 bases removed from V and 0 bases from J, the gap between germline ends came to 12 bases. Looked up from germline, CDR1 is LNHDA and CDR2 is SQIVND (reference sequence). The CDR3 is 16 residues long.

This clone was observed a single time. This chain joins TRBV7-2 and TRBJ1-1, with a weak D call TRBD1 (5 bases). V was clipped by 3 bases and J by 1 base, with 12 bases between them. This CDR3 spans 15 amino acids. Germline CDR1 is SGHTA and CDR2 is FQGNSA. CDR3 loop: CASSLGGNGNTEAFF. CDR3 in DNA: TGTGCCAGCAGCTTGGGGGGAAATGGGAACACTGAAGCTTTCTTT.

The chain employs TRBV18 and TRBJ1-4, with D hard to call. The CDR3 has 13 amino acids. V was shortened by 2 bases and J by 8 bases, with 9 bases between the two germline ends. The germline CDR1 and CDR2 sequences are KGHSH and LQKENI. The CDR3: CASSPGVSEKLFF. CDR3 in DNA: TGTGCCAGCTCACCAGGTGTCAGCGAAAAACTGTTTTTT.

The chain recombines TRBV4-3 with TRBJ1-5, with 10 positions matching TRBD1. CDR3 length equals 14 residues. Unmatched junction bases numbered 3, after V lost 3 bases and J lost 7 bases. Per the germline V gene, CDR1 is LGHNA and CDR2 is YSLEER. The CDR3 nucleotides are TGCGCCAGCAGCCAGGGGACAGGGGACCAGCCCCAGCATTTT. Its protein is CASSQGTGDQPQHF.